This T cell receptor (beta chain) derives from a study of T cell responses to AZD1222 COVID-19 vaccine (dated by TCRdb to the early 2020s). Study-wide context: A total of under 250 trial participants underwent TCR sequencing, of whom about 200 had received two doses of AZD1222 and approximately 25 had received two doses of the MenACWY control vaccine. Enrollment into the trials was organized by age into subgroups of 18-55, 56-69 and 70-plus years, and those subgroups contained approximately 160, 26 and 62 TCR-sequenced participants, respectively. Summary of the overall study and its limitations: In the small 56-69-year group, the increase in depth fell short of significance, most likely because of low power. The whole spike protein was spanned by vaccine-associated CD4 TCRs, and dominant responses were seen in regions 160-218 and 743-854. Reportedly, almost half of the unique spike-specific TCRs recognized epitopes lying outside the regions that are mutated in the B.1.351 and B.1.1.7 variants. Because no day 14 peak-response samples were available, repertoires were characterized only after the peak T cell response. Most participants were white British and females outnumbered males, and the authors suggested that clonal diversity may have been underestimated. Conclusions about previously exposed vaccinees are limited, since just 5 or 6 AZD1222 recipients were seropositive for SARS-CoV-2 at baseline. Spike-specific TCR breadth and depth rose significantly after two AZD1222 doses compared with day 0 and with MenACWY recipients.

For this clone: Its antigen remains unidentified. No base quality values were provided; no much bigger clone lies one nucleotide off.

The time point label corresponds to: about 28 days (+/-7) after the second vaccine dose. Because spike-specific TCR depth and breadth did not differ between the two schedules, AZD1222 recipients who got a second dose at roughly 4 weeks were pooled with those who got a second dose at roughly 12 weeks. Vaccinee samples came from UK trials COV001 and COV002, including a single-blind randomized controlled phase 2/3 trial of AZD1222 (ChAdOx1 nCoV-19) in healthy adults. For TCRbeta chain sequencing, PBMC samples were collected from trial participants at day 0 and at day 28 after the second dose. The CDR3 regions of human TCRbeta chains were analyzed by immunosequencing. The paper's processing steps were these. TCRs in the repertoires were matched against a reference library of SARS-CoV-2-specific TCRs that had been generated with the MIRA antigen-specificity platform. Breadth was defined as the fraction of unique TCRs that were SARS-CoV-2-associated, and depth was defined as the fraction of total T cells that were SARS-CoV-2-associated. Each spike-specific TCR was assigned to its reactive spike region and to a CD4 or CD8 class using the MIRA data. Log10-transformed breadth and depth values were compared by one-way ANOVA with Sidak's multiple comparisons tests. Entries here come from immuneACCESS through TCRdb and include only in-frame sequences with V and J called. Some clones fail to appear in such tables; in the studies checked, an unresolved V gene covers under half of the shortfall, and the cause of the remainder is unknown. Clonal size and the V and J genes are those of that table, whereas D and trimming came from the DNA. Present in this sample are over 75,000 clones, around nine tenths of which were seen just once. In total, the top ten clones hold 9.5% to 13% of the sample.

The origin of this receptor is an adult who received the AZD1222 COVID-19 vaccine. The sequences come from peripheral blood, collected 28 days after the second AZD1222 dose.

The DNA reads TGTGCCACCAGTGAGCCGGGACGCCGAAATCAGCCCCAGCATTTT. Its coded protein is CATSEPGRRNQPQHF. The rearrangement combines TRBV24-1 with TRBJ1-5, with TRBD1 perhaps the D gene, on 5 matching bases. Between the V and J ends, shortened by 4 bases and 4 bases respectively, the junction contains 13 bases. There are 15 amino acids in the CDR3, from cysteine to phenylalanine inclusive. CDR3 DNA is the only sequence kept; it has 45 bases, read in frame from the first base. CDR1 and CDR2, per the germline V gene, are KGHDR and SFDVKD.